This TCR beta chain came from a study of cytomegalovirus exposure and HLA in healthy donors. The assay was immunoSEQ multiplex PCR, and TCRdb's table has in-frame clones only and misses some. The sample includes about 220,000 clones, 70% to 90% of them seen just once. Germline loops: CDR1 SGDLS, CDR2 YYNGEE. This CDR3 region has 15 residues. V shed 2 bases, J shed 2 bases, and the junction held 4 bases outside the gene matches. Sequenced sample: PBMCs. The V gene is TRBV9, the J gene TRBJ2-5; 9 bases are shared with TRBD2. This TCR derives from a woman in her late teens or twenties in good health and CMV-seronegative. The CDR3 sequence: CASSVLAGRQETQYF. The CDR3, as DNA: TGTGCCAGCAGCGTCCTAGCGGGGCGACAAGAGACCCAGTACTTC. The variable domain in full, completed from reference TRBV9 and TRBJ2-5, reads DSGVTQTPKHLITATGQRVTLRCSPRSGDLSVYWYQQSLDQGLQFLIQYYNGEERAKGNILERFSAQQFPDLHSELNLSSLELGDSALYFCASSVLAGRQETQYFGPGTRLLVL.